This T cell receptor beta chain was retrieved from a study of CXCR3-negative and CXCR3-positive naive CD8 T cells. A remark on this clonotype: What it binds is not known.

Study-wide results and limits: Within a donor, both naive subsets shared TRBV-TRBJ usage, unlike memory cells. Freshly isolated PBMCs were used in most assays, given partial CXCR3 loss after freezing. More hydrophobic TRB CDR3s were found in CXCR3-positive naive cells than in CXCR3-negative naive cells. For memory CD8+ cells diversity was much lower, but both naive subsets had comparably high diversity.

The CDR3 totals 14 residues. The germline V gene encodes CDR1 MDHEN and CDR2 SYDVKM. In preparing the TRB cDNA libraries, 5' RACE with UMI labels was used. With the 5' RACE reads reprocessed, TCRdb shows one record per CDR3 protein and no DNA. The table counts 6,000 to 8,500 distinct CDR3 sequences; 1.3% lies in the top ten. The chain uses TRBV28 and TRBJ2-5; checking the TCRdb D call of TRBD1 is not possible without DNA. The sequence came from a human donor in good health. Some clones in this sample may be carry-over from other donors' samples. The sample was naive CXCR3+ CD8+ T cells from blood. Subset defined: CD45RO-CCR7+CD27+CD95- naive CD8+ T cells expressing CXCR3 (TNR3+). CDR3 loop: CASSLGADQETQYF. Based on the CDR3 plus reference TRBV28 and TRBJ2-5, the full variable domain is DVKVTQSSRYLVKRTGEKVFLECVQDMDHENMFWYRQDPGLGLRLIYFSYDVKMKEKGDIPEGYSVSREKKERFSLILESASTNQTSMYLCASSLGADQETQYFGPGTRLLVL.